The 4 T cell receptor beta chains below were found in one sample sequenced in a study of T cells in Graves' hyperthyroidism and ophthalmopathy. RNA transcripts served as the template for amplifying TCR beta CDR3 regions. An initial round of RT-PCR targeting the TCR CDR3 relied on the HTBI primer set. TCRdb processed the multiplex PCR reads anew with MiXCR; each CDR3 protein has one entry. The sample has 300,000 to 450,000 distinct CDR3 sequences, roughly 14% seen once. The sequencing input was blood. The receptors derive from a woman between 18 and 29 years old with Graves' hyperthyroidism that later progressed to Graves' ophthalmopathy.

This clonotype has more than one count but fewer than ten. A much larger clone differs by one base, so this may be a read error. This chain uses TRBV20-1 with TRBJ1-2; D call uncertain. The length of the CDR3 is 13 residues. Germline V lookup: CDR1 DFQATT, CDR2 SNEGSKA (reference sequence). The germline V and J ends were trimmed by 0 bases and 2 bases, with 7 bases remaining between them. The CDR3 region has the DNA TGCAGTGCTAGAGAGGTCGAGAACTATGGCTACACCTTC. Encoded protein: CSAREVENYGYTF.

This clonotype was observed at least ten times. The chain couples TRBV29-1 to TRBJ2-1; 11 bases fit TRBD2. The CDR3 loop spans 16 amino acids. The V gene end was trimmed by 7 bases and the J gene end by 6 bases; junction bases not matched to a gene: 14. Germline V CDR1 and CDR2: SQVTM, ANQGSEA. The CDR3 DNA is TGCAGCGCCCCGCGGGGGCTAGCGGGAGGTCTCAATGAGCAGTTCTTC. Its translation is CSAPRGLAGGLNEQFF.

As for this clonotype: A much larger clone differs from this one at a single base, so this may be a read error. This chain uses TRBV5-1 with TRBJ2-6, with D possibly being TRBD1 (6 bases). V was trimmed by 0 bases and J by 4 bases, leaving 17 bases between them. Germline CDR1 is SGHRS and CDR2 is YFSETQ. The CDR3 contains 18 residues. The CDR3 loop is CASSLAGAGVSGANVLTF. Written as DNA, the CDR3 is TGCGCCAGCAGCTTGGCTGGGGCAGGGGTTTCCGGGGCCAACGTCCTGACTTTC.

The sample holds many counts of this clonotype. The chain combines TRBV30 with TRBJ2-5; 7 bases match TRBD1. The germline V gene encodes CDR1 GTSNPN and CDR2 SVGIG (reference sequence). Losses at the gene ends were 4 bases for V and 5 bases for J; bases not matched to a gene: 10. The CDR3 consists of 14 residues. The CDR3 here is CAWTNLGGGETQYF. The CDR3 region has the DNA TGTGCCTGGACCAACTTAGGGGGCGGTGAGACCCAGTACTTC. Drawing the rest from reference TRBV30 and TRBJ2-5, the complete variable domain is SQTIHQWPATLVQPVGSPLSLECTVEGTSNPNLYWYRQAAGRGLQLLFYSVGIGQISSEVPQNLSASRPQDRQFILSSKKLLLSDSGFYLCAWTNLGGGETQYFGPGTRLLVL.